This TCR beta chain emerged from a study of response to subunit inactivated influenza vaccine. With 2 bases removed from V and 0 bases from J, the gap between germline ends came to 12 bases. CDR3 length equals 16 residues. CDR1 is KGHSH, CDR2 LQKENI, per germline. TCRdb re-called the RT-PCR reads through MiXCR, storing one row per CDR3 protein. Of about 650,000 distinct CDR3 sequences listed, around 13% are singletons. This clonotype has ten or more counts. The specimen comprised PBMCs from blood, sampled approximately 15 days before vaccination. The chain couples TRBV18 to TRBJ2-3; no firm D call. This receptor was identified in a man in his forties or fifties who received an inactivated influenza vaccine. The CDR3 DNA is TGTGCCAGCTCACCAACGACAATCCCTAGCACAGATACGCAGTATTTT. Protein sequence: CASSPTTIPSTDTQYF.